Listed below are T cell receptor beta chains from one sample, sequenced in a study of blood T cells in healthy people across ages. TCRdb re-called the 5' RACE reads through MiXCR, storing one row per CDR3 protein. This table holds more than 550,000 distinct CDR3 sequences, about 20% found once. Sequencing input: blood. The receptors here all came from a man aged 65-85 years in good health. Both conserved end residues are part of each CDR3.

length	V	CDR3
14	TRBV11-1	CASSLNRNNSPLHF
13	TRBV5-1	CASSGVYTGELFF
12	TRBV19	CASWEGDQPQHF
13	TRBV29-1	CSVAGSAGEGYTF
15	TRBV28	CASSRLWRGQETQYF
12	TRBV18	CASSPGDYGYTF
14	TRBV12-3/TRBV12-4	CASSSGMDITEAFF
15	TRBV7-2	CASSPGTGVQETQYF
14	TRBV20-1	CSAPRSGRGETQYF
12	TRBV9	CASSVAPDTQYF
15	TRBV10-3	CAISESGQGQETQYF
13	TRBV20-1	CSARDKGVETQYF
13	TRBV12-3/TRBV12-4	CASSYRGGDKLFF
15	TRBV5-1	CASSFRLAGEETQYF
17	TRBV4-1	CASSQERSGLAGKEQFF
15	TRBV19	CASRRGTSNTGELFF
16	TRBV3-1	CASSQITSGRANEQFF
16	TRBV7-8	CASSTSPPSTDQPQHF
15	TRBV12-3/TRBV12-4	CASSQRTTSTDTQYF
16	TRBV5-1	CASSLAPDRGDQPQHF
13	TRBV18	CASSPGPDTEAFF
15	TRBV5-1	CASNLDSGTYNEQFF
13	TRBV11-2	CASSPGDTPEAFF
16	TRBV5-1	CASSSSTSGGTDTQYF
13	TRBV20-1	CSPRDGGTDTQYF
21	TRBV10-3	CAISDRGGQGSPVGRTGELFF
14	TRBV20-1	CSAKTGTLNSPLHF
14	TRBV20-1	CSAWQTSSYNEQFF